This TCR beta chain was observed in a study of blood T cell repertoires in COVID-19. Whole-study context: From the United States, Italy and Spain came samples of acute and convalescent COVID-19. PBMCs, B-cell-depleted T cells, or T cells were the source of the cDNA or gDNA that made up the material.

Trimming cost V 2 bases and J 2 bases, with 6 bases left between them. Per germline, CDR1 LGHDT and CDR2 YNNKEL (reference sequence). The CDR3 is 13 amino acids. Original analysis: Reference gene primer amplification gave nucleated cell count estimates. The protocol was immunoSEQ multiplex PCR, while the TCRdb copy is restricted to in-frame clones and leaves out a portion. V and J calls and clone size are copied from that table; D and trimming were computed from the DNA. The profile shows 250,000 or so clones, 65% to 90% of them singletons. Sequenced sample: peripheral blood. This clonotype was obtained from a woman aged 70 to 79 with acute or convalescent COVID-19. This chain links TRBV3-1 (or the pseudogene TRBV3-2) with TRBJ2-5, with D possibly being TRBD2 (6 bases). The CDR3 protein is CASSQRGQETQYF. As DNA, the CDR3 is TGTGCCAGCAGCCAACGGGGGCAAGAGACCCAGTACTTC.